This T cell receptor beta chain was recovered during a study of blood T cell repertoires in COVID-19. Study details: COVID-19 samples collected from the United States, Italy and Spain covered acute and convalescent phases.

Germline-derived CDR1 and CDR2 are KGHDR and SFDVKD. Germline trimming cut 3 bases from V and 7 bases from J; bases unmatched to any gene: 5. The CDR3 has 14 residues. Profiling relied on immunoSEQ multiplex PCR, and the TCRdb table lists in-frame clones only, not all of them. Of 100,000 to 150,000 clones in the sample, roughly 80% were seen once. The chain is built from TRBV24-1 and TRBJ1-2, with TRBD1 matching over 9 bases. The receptor comes from a man aged 55 to 69 with acute or convalescent COVID-19. Sequencing was done on a sample of peripheral blood. This CDR3 is CATSDPGTGSGYTF. CDR3 sequence (DNA): TGTGCCACCAGTGATCCCGGGACAGGGAGTGGCTACACCTTC.